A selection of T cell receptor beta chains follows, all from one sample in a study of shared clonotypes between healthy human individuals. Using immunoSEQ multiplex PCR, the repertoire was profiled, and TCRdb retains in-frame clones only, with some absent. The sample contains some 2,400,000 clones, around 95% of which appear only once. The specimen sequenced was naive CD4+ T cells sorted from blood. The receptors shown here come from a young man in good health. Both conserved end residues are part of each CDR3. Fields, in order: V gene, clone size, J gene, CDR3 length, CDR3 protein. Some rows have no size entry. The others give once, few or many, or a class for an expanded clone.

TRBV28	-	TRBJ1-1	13	CASSLVLGQVAFF
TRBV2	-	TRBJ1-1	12	CASVQESTEAFF
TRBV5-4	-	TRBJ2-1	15	CASNFNSAGRNEQFF
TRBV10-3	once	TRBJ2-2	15	CAISGTGGAGGELFF
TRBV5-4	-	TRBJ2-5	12	CASSLGRETQYF
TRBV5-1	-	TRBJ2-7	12	CASSLVGDEQYF
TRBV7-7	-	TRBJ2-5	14	CASSSGTLGETQYF
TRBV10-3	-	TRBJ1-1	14	CATAGAAVNTEAFF
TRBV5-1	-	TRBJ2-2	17	CASSSKGRGPNTGELFF
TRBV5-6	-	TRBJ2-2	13	CASSSGIAGELFF
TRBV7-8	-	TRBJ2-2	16	CASSLTTAANTGELFF
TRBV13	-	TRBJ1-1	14	CASSRGGGSTEAFF
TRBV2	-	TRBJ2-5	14	CASIGDRIQETQYF
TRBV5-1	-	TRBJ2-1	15	CASSLTGGSYNEQFF
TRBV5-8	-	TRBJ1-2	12	CASSLDKATTYF
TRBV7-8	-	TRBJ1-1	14	CASSTQGGGTEAFF
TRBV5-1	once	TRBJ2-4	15	CASSTPTGGINIQYF
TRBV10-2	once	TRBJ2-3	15	CASATGQTSTDTQYF
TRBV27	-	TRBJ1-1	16	CASSHRQVGLNTEAFF
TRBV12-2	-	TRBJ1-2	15	CASRLASRDSYGYTF
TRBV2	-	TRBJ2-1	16	CASSESLAGGYNEQFF
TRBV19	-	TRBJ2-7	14	CASSTSGSLSEQYF
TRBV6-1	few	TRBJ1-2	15	CASSPQEFANYGYTF
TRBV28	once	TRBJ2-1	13	CASNGGRDNEQFF
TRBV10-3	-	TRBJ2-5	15	CAISPGLAGEGSQYF
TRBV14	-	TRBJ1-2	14	CASSQVGPGDGYTF
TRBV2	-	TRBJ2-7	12	CASSRITGNKYF
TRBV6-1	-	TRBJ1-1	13	CASSNPGDTEAFF
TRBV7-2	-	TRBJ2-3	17	CASSLGPLAGVTDTQYF
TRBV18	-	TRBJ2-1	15	CASSPRLAGESEQFF
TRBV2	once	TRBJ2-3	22	CASSTRGSHSLGLAGGTDTQYF
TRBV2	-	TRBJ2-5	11	CASRGGETQYF
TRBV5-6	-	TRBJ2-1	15	CASSGVGSPDNEQFF
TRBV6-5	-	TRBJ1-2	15	CASRRGTPKSYGYTF
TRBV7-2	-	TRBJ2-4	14	CASSLSGVKNIQYF
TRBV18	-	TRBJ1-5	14	CASSLGQGDQPQHF
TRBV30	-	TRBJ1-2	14	CAWSVTGQGVGYTF
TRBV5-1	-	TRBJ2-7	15	CASSAGTQGSYEQYF
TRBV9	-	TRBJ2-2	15	CASTPEAGGTGELFF
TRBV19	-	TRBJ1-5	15	CASARATGPYQPQHF
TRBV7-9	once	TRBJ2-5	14	CASSFTGEPGAQYF
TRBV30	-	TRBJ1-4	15	CAWSFLSPGNEKLFF
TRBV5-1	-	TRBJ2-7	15	CASSLKLAVSYEQYF
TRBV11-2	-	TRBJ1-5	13	CASSRTVNQPQHF
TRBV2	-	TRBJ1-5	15	CASRRGGGRDQPQHF
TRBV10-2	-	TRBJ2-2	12	CASSAYTGELFF
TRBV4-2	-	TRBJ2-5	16	CASSQAQAGGQETQYF
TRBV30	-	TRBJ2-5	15	CAWRSREGAWETQYF
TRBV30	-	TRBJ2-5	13	CAWSFWGGETQYF
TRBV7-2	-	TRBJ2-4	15	CASSLMSSGKNIQYF
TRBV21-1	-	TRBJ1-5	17	CASSKGYETDSNQPQHF
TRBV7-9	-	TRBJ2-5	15	CASSFSGAVQETQYF
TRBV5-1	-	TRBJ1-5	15	CASSLEGDSNQPQHF
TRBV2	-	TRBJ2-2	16	CASRKKREGDTGELFF
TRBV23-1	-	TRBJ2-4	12	CARPAGTVPPDF
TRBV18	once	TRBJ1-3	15	CASSGRGSSGNTIYF
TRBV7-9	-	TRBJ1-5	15	CASSPGTGNNQPQHF
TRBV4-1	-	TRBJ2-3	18	CASSQDRGAGGPADTQYF
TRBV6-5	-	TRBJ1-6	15	CASSYAGTVDSPLHF